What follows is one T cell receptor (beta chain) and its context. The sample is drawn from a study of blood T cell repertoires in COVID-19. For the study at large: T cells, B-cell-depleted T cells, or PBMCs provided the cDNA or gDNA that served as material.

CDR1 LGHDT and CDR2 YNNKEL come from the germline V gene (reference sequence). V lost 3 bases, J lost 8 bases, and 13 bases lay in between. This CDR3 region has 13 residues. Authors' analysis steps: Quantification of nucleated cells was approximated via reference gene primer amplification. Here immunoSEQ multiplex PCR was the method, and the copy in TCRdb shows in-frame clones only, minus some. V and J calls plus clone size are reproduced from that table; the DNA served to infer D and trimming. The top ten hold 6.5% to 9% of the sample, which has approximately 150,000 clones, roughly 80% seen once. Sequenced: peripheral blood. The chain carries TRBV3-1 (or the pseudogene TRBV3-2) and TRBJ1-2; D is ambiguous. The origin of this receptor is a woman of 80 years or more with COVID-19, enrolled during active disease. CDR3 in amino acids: CASSQHEAVGYTF. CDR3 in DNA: TGTGCCAGCAGCCAGCACGAGGCTGTCGGCTACACCTTC.